This TCR beta chain was obtained from a study of PD-L1 blockade in urothelial cancer. In germline, CDR1 is SGHAT, CDR2 FQNNGV. V dropped 0 bases and J dropped 9 bases, with 24 bases sitting between them. The CDR3 is made up of 17 amino acids. Data came from immunoSEQ multiplex PCR; TCRdb stores just in-frame clones and leaves some out. The table lists tens of thousands of clones, around 84% of them singletons. This chain connects TRBV11-2 to TRBJ2-7, with D perhaps matching TRBD1 (6 bases). This clonotype was sampled from a man in his fifties with urothelial cancer. The starting material was PBMCs, obtained around atezolizumab (anti-PD-L1) treatment. CDR3 sequence (DNA): TGTGCCAGCAGCTTAGATGGTCGAATGGGACACCCGCAGGGGCAGTACTTC. It codes for CASSLDGRMGHPQGQYF.